The clone carrying this TCR beta chain appeared a single time. This CDR3 has 13 amino acids. Trimming shortened V by 0 bases and J by 7 bases, and 10 bases separated the two germline ends. CDR1 is GTSNPN, CDR2 SVGIG, per germline (reference sequence). Method: immunoSEQ multiplex PCR; TCRdb's copy keeps in-frame clones and lacks some. The sample contains about 110,000 clones, roughly four fifths of which appear only once. This record comes from a study of control samples from healthy donors and cancer patients. V is TRBV30 and J is TRBJ1-5; no clear D gene. This receptor was taken from a man younger than 35 in good health. Material: blood. The CDR3, as DNA: TGTGCCTGGAGTGTACGGGGTTTGCAGCCCCAGCATTTT. Its protein product is CAWSVRGLQPQHF.